One and the same sample provided the 23 T cell receptor beta chains below, sequenced in a study of identical twins. TCRdb re-called the 5' RACE reads through MiXCR, storing one row per CDR3 protein. The data show 200,000 to 250,000 distinct CDR3 sequences, with approximately 7% seen just once and 3% to 4% held by the top ten. The sample also formed part of further work on yellow fever vaccine responses in identical twins.

The sample taken for sequencing was memory (CD45RO+) T cells sorted from blood. Receptors originate from a woman aged 18 to 35 in good health.

The CDR3 DNA sequence: TGCAGTGCTAGGGTGGGACAGACGAACTATGGCTACACCTTC. Amino acids: CSARVGQTNYGYTF. V usage is TRBV20-1 and J usage is TRBJ1-2; 7 nucleotides align to TRBD1. After removal of 3 bases from V and 2 bases from J, the junction contained 6 bases not matched to a gene. Germline CDR1 and CDR2: DFQATT and SNEGSKA (reference sequence). CDR3 length equals 14 residues.

This clonotype occurred a few times. The rearrangement uses TRBV9 and TRBJ2-1; D possibly corresponds to TRBD2 (6 bases). V shed 4 bases and J shed 9 bases, with 20 bases lying between them. The CDR3 consists of 15 residues. From germline, CDR1 is SGDLS and CDR2 YYNGEE. CDR3: CASSPYELGGVEQFF. In DNA, the CDR3 is TGTGCCAGCAGCCCCTATGAGTTGGGAGGCGTTGAGCAGTTCTTC.

There are many counts of this clonotype. The chain has TRBV11-2 and TRBJ2-4; D is undetermined. The length of the CDR3 is 14 residues. CDR1 SGHAT and CDR2 FQNNGV come from the germline V gene. Trimming removed 1 base at V and 0 bases at J, with 4 bases between. DNA for the CDR3: TGTGCCAGCAGCTTAGCCCTAGCCAAAAACATTCAGTACTTC. Residues: CASSLALAKNIQYF.

A few counts support this clonotype. The chain is built from TRBV3-1 and TRBJ2-1; 12 positions match TRBD2. J was trimmed by 6 bases and V by 1 base; bases with no gene match: 4. The germline gives CDR1 LGHDT, CDR2 YNNKEL (reference sequence). The CDR3 runs 16 residues. CDR3 protein: CASSQVGTSGSNEQFF. The CDR3 DNA is TGTGCCAGCAGCCAAGTGGGGACTAGCGGGTCCAATGAGCAGTTCTTC.

This clonotype was found a few times. The J gene is TRBJ2-3, the V gene TRBV5-1; 9 positions match TRBD2. This CDR3 has 14 amino acids. V lost 5 bases to trimming and J lost 6 bases; unmatched junction nucleotides: 7. Per germline, CDR1 SGHRS and CDR2 YFSETQ. As DNA, the CDR3 is TGCGCCAGCAGTTTTTTAGCGGGAGAGGATACGCAGTATTTT. Protein: CASSFLAGEDTQYF. The full variable domain, with the rest looked up from reference TRBV5-1 and TRBJ2-3, is KAGVTQTPRYLIKTRGQQVTLSCSPISGHRSVSWYQQTPGQGLQFLFEYFSETQRNKGNFPGRFSGRQFSNSRSEMNVSTLELGDSALYLCASSFLAGEDTQYFGPGTRLTVL.

This clonotype was picked up many times. This chain links TRBV12-3 or TRBV12-4 with TRBJ1-5; a weak D match, TRBD1 (6 bases). With 5 bases removed from V and 0 bases from J, the gap between germline ends came to 11 bases. The CDR3 contains 15 residues. The CDR3 DNA reads as TGTGCCAGCAGTCAAGGGGGAAATAGCAATCAGCCCCAGCATTTT. This sequence encodes CASSQGGNSNQPQHF.

The chain couples TRBV6-6 to TRBJ2-7; tentatively, D is TRBD1 (6 bases). V dropped 5 bases and J dropped 5 bases, with 10 bases sitting between them. CDR1 MNHNY and CDR2 SVGAGI come from the germline V gene (reference sequence). This CDR3 is 12 amino acids long. The CDR3 is CASSLQGDEQYV. Written as DNA, the CDR3 is TGTGCCAGCAGTCTACAGGGAGACGAGCAGTACGTC.

This chain joins TRBV3-1 and TRBJ2-2, with D tentatively TRBD1 (6 bases). CDR1 is LGHDT and CDR2 is YNNKEL in the germline V gene (reference sequence). The CDR3 is made up of 18 amino acids. V was clipped by 10 bases and J by 2 bases, with 26 bases between them. The CDR3 protein is CATTPSARGLFNTGELFF. The CDR3 coding sequence is TGTGCCACCACCCCCTCGGCCAGGGGTTTATTCAACACCGGGGAGCTGTTTTTT.

V usage is TRBV4-1 and J usage is TRBJ2-5, with 9 bases aligning to TRBD1. Germline lookup yields CDR1 MGHRA and CDR2 YSYEKL. The ends lost 1 base at V and 7 bases at J; junction bases unmatched: 1. The CDR3 length is 13 residues. CDR3 sequence (DNA): TGCGCCAGCAGCCAAGGGGGACAGGGGACCCAGTACTTC. Translating it yields CASSQGGQGTQYF.

Ten or more counts support this clonotype. The chain has TRBV10-3 and TRBJ2-7; tentative D call: TRBD1 (5 bases). The CDR3 is made up of 12 amino acids. Germline V gene sequence: CDR1 ENHRY, CDR2 SYGVKD. V lost 6 bases, J lost 7 bases, and 13 bases lay in between. CDR3 nucleotides: TGTGCCATCAGCTTCAGGGTAGGAGAGCAGTACTTC. Its protein is CAISFRVGEQYF.

This chain links TRBV12-3 or TRBV12-4 with TRBJ2-2; D ambiguous. CDR3 length: 13 amino acids. Trimming took off 7 bases at V and 6 bases at J, with 12 bases between the two ends. CDR3 nucleotide sequence: TGTGCCAGCATCATGGGGTTTCCCGGGGAGCTGTTTTTT. Translating gives CASIMGFPGELFF.

This clonotype was picked up a small number of times. The chain joins TRBV19 to TRBJ2-5; 9 bases fit TRBD2. With 3 bases clipped from V and 5 bases from J, the junction kept 13 bases outside the gene matches. The CDR3 is 17 residues long. From germline, CDR1 is LNHDA and CDR2 SQIVND (reference sequence). CDR3 protein: CASSILASGMLRETQYF. CDR3 DNA: TGTGCCAGTAGTATTCTGGCTAGCGGGATGCTGAGGGAGACCCAGTACTTC.

This clonotype appeared many times. The gene calls are TRBV7-9 and TRBJ2-5, with TRBD1 identical over 8 bases. Germline V lookup: CDR1 SEHNR, CDR2 FQNEAQ (reference sequence). V dropped 5 bases and J dropped 1; count of bases not matched to a gene: 6. This CDR3 comprises 15 residues. The CDR3 loop reads CASSKWTGRQETQYF. CDR3 nucleotides: TGTGCCAGCAGCAAATGGACAGGGCGCCAAGAGACCCAGTACTTC.

The V and J genes are TRBV4-1 and TRBJ2-1; D is undetermined. The V gene's germline CDR1 is MGHRA and CDR2 YSYEKL. The length of the CDR3 is 13 residues. Trimming shortened V by 0 bases and J by 4 bases, and 4 bases separated the two germline ends. Written as DNA, the CDR3 is TGCGCCAGCAGCCAAGAGGGTTACAATGAGCAGTTCTTC. Its protein is CASSQEGYNEQFF.

This clonotype was detected ten times or more. The chain links TRBV6-1 to TRBJ1-4, with TRBD1 matching 8 bases. The ends lost 6 bases at V and 4 bases at J; junction bases unmatched: 7. Germline CDR1 and CDR2: MNHNS and SASEGT. This CDR3 spans 15 amino acids. CDR3 protein: CASRWTGNDNEKLFF. The DNA for the CDR3 is TGTGCCAGCAGATGGACAGGGAATGATAATGAAAAACTGTTTTTT.

This clonotype was observed a handful of times. The genes are TRBV6-4 and TRBJ2-1; 12 positions match TRBD2. This CDR3 is built from 14 residues. V was clipped by 6 bases and J by 9 bases; unmatched bases: 6. CDR1 and CDR2 (germline): MRHNA, SNTAGT. The chain's CDR3 is CASSTSGGLSEQFF. The CDR3 DNA reads as TGTGCCAGCAGCACTAGCGGGGGGCTTAGTGAGCAGTTCTTC.

This clonotype occurred many times. The chain links TRBV10-3 to TRBJ1-1, with TRBD1 matching 7 bases. Germline trimming cut 6 bases from V and 1 base from J; bases unmatched to any gene: 11. The germline V gene encodes CDR1 ENHRY and CDR2 SYGVKD. The CDR3 has 16 amino acids. CDR3: CAIRAPGGDRNTEAFF. In DNA form, the CDR3 reads TGTGCCATCAGAGCCCCGGGGGGGGACAGGAACACTGAAGCTTTCTTT.

This clonotype was detected ten times or more. V gene TRBV7-2 combines with J gene TRBJ2-3; 10 nucleotides align to TRBD1. CDR1 is SGHTA and CDR2 is FQGNSA in the germline V gene. V shed 2 bases, J shed 6 bases, and the junction held 2 bases outside the gene matches. The CDR3 sequence is 14 residues long. The CDR3, as DNA: TGTGCCAGCAGCTTAAGACAGGGGGCGGATACGCAGTATTTT. It encodes CASSLRQGADTQYF.

This clonotype has a handful of counts. The chain uses TRBV7-6 and TRBJ2-1, with D unclear. V dropped 4 bases and J dropped 6 bases, with 19 bases sitting between them. The CDR3 totals 16 residues. The V gene's germline CDR1 is SGHVS and CDR2 FNYEAQ. CDR3 nucleotides: TGTGCCAGCAGCTCGCCGACTCCTAATGGGCGCAATGAGCAGTTCTTC. Protein: CASSSPTPNGRNEQFF.

This clonotype has at least ten counts. The chain recombines TRBV28 with TRBJ1-2, with a weak D call TRBD1 (5 bases). Germline loops: CDR1 MDHEN, CDR2 SYDVKM. The CDR3 extends over 18 amino acids. The V gene lost 3 bases and the J gene lost 0 bases, with 20 bases spanning the gap. The CDR3 sequence is CASSFLGTEYHSNYGYTF. DNA for the CDR3: TGTGCCAGCAGTTTTTTGGGGACGGAATACCACTCTAACTATGGCTACACCTTC.

The rearrangement joins TRBV29-1 to TRBJ2-5; D might be TRBD1 or TRBD2, each matching 5 bases. CDR1 and CDR2 from the germline V gene are SQVTM and ANQGSEA. CDR3 size: 15 residues. CDR3 sequence: CRAPPGTVTPETQYF. CDR3 nucleotides: TGCAGGGCCCCCCCCGGGACCGTGACCCCAGAGACCCAGTACTTC.

This clonotype was counted a few times. The rearrangement links TRBV3-1 to TRBJ1-6; D is possibly TRBD1 (5 bases). Germline V gene sequence: CDR1 LGHDT, CDR2 YNNKEL (reference sequence). The CDR3 spans 16 residues. V was pared by 0 bases and J by 6 bases, with 12 bases between. CDR3 in DNA: TGTGCCAGCAGCCAAGAACAGGCTAGGGGTAATTCACCCCTCCACTTT. Protein sequence: CASSQEQARGNSPLHF. Based on the CDR3 plus reference TRBV3-1 and TRBJ1-6, the full variable domain is DTAVSQTPKYLVTQMGNDKSIKCEQNLGHDTMYWYKQDSKKFLKIMFSYNNKELIINETVPNRFSPKSPDKAHLNLHINSLELGDSAVYFCASSQEQARGNSPLHFGNGTRLTVT.

This clonotype showed up many times. V is TRBV20-1 and J is TRBJ2-4; the D gene is possibly TRBD2 (6 bases). Trimming removed 3 bases from V and 7 bases from J, with 13 bases in between. Germline V gene sequence: CDR1 DFQATT, CDR2 SNEGSKA (reference sequence). This CDR3 has 13 amino acids. The chain's CDR3 is CSASPPEGNIQYF. CDR3 nucleotides: TGCAGTGCTAGTCCGCCGGAGGGGAACATTCAGTACTTC.